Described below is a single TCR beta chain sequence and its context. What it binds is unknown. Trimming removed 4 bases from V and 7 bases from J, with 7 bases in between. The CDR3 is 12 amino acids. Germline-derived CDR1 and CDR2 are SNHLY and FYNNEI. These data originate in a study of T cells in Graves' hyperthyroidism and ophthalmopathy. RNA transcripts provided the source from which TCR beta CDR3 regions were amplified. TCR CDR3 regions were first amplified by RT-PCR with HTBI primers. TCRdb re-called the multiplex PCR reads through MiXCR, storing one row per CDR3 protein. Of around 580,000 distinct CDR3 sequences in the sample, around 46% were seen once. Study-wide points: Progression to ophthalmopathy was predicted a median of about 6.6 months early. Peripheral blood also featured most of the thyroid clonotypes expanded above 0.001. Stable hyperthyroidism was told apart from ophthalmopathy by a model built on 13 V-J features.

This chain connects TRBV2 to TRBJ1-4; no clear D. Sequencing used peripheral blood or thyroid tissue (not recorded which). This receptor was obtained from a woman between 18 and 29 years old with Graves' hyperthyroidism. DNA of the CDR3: TGTGCCAGCAGTGCGACGGGTGAAAAACTGTTTTTT. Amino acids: CASSATGEKLFF.